The 27 T cell receptor beta chains below come from one sample, sequenced in a study of blood T cell repertoires in COVID-19 (dated by TCRdb to about 2020). Library prep was done by the immunoSEQ multiplex PCR assay. TCRdb mirrors the immuneACCESS table, restricted to in-frame sequences. Some clones are absent from its copies; in checked studies, under half trace to an unresolved V gene, and the reason for the others is unknown. This sample has about 310,000 clones in its table, and about 88% of those were observed once. Roughly a tenth of the sample goes to the ten largest clones. The specimen sequenced was PBMCs or T cells enriched from blood (not recorded which). The receptors were gathered from a woman in her thirties or forties who had recovered from COVID-19.

The chain is built from TRBV18 and TRBJ2-1; 12 bases map to TRBD2. The CDR3 totals 16 residues. J lost 7 bases, V lost 3 bases, and 7 bases had no gene match. Germline loops: CDR1 KGHSH, CDR2 LQKENI. The CDR3: CASSPTTSGSTNEQFF. As DNA, the CDR3 is TGTGCCAGCTCACCCACGACTAGCGGGAGTACGAATGAGCAGTTCTTC.

V and J are TRBV5-4 and TRBJ2-1; the D gene is possibly TRBD1 (5 bases). The CDR3 has 16 residues. Germline CDR1 and CDR2: SGHNT and YYREEE (reference sequence). Trimming shortened V by 6 bases and J by 4 bases, and 20 bases separated the two germline ends. The CDR3 region is CASIPYSRVGYNEQFF. In DNA, the CDR3 is TGTGCCAGCATCCCTTACAGCAGGGTAGGTTACAATGAGCAGTTCTTC.

The V call is TRBV25-1, the J call TRBJ1-1, with 11 bases identical to TRBD1. Germline-derived CDR1 and CDR2 are MGHDK and SYGVNS. The CDR3 has 12 residues. V shed 4 bases and J 11 bases; nucleotides not matched to a gene: 3. Here the CDR3 reads CASSAGQGAAFF. The CDR3 DNA is TGTGCCAGCAGTGCTGGACAGGGGGCTGCTTTCTTT.

The CDR3 loop reads CASRARDIYQETQYF. Here the CDR3 DNA reads TGTGCCAGCAGGGCCCGGGACATTTACCAAGAGACCCAGTACTTC. The chain is built from TRBV2 and TRBJ2-5; a weak D match, TRBD1 (6 bases). V was shortened by 6 bases and J by 0 bases, with 14 bases between the two germline ends. From germline, CDR1 is SNHLY and CDR2 FYNNEI. The CDR3 covers 15 residues.

This clone was seen more than once but under ten times. The rearrangement joins TRBV18 to TRBJ1-1; possible D gene TRBD1, 5 bases. Per germline, CDR1 KGHSH and CDR2 LQKENI. The ends were cut back, 3 bases at V and 4 bases at J, with 15 bases in the middle. The CDR3 runs 15 residues. CDR3 protein: CASSPLEGWGTEAFF. The CDR3 region has the DNA TGTGCCAGCTCACCTTTGGAGGGGTGGGGCACTGAAGCTTTCTTT.

V gene TRBV7-2 combines with J gene TRBJ1-5; the D gene is possibly TRBD1 (6 bases). CDR3 length equals 15 residues. Trimming shortened V by 1 base and J by 8 bases, and 15 bases separated the two germline ends. Per germline, CDR1 SGHTA and CDR2 FQGNSA. The CDR3 coding sequence is TGTGCCAGCAGCTTAGTGGGCACAGGGTTGAAGCCCCAGCATTTT. It yields the protein CASSLVGTGLKPQHF.

The rearrangement links TRBV11-1 to TRBJ2-1; possibly TRBD2 for D (5 bases). This CDR3 is 15 amino acids long. V was pared by 6 bases and J by 8 bases, with 20 bases between. CDR1 and CDR2 from the germline V gene are SGHAT and FQDESV (reference sequence). For the CDR3, the DNA is TGTGCCAGCAGTTCTGGCGGGCTAGGACGGGATGAGCAGTTCTTC. It is translated as CASSSGGLGRDEQFF.

This chain connects TRBV5-5 to TRBJ2-1; weak D call: TRBD2 (7 bases). Germline V gives CDR1 SGHKS, CDR2 YYEKEE (reference sequence). The CDR3 extends over 15 amino acids. V was clipped by 5 bases and J by 2 bases, with 14 bases between them. The CDR3 region has the DNA TGTGCCAGCAGTCGGGGGGCGGGGCCCTACAATGAGCAGTTCTTC. Protein: CASSRGAGPYNEQFF.

The chain employs TRBV2 and TRBJ2-5, with 10 bases lining up with TRBD1. V shed 7 bases and J 0 bases; nucleotides not matched to a gene: 5. This CDR3 contains 15 residues. Germline V lookup: CDR1 SNHLY, CDR2 FYNNEI. DNA for the CDR3: TGTGCCAGCATGGAGGACAGGGGGTACCAAGAGACCCAGTACTTC. This gives the protein CASMEDRGYQETQYF.

The rearrangement uses TRBV7-3 and TRBJ2-3, with 11 bases lining up with TRBD2. With 3 bases clipped from V and 2 bases from J, the junction kept 13 bases outside the gene matches. Germline assignment: CDR1 SGHTA and CDR2 FQGTGA. CDR3 length: 19 amino acids. In DNA form, the CDR3 reads TGTGCCAGCAGCTTTGGGCTAGCGGGAGGTGGGGCCTTCACAGATACGCAGTATTTT. Its translation is CASSFGLAGGGAFTDTQYF. The full variable domain, with the rest looked up from reference TRBV7-3 and TRBJ2-3, is GAGVSQTPSNKVTEKGKYVELRCDPISGHTALYWYRQSLGQGPEFLIYFQGTGAADDSGLPNDRFFAVRPEGSVSTLKIQRTERGDSAVYLCASSFGLAGGGAFTDTQYFGPGTRLTVL.

The rearrangement joins TRBV9 to TRBJ2-6; tentatively, D is TRBD1 (5 bases). Germline CDR1 and CDR2: SGDLS and YYNGEE. Deletions cut 0 bases from V and 4 bases from J, with 11 bases between. The CDR3 extends over 16 amino acids. DNA of the CDR3: TGTGCCAGCAGCGTAGTCCCAGGGCCCGGGGCCAACGTCCTGACTTTC. Translating gives CASSVVPGPGANVLTF.

The rearrangement uses TRBV5-1 and TRBJ2-7, with 8 bases matching TRBD1. In germline, CDR1 is SGHRS, CDR2 YFSETQ. V dropped 4 bases and J dropped 2; count of bases not matched to a gene: 8. The CDR3 spans 15 residues. The DNA for the CDR3 is TGCGCCAGCAGCATCTGGACAGGGCCCACCTACGAGCAGTACTTC. Protein: CASSIWTGPTYEQYF.

The chain's CDR3 is CASSLVVGQGNYGYTF. The CDR3 DNA is TGTGCCAGCAGCTTAGTGGTGGGACAGGGCAACTATGGCTACACCTTC. The chain employs TRBV7-2 and TRBJ1-2, with 9 bases aligning to TRBD1. This CDR3 comprises 16 residues. Trimming cost V 1 base and J 2 bases; bases outside gene matches: 5. Germline V gene lookup returns CDR1 SGHTA and CDR2 FQGNSA.

The rearrangement joins TRBV2 to TRBJ2-1; 8 bases line up with TRBD1. Germline CDR1 SNHLY, CDR2 FYNNEI. V lost 6 bases to trimming and J lost 8 bases; unmatched junction nucleotides: 12. CDR3 length: 15 residues. The CDR3 region has the DNA TGTGCCAGCAGCGCTAACAGGGGGGCGGCCTATGAGCAGTTCTTC. Translation: CASSANRGAAYEQFF.

The CDR3 loop is CASSYLGQGAYEQYF. Here the CDR3 DNA reads TGTGCCAGCAGTTACCTGGGGCAGGGTGCCTACGAGCAGTACTTC. This chain uses TRBV6-5 with TRBJ2-7, with D maybe TRBD1 (5 bases). The CDR3 is made up of 15 amino acids. Trimming removed 2 bases from V and 2 bases from J, with 13 bases in between. Germline CDR1 reads MNHEY; CDR2 reads SVGAGI.

The chain links TRBV9 to TRBJ1-1; 7 bases map to TRBD1. Per the germline V gene, CDR1 is SGDLS and CDR2 is YYNGEE. J was trimmed by 12 bases and V by 0 bases; bases with no gene match: 8. This CDR3 has 13 residues. CDR3 sequence reads: CASSVDPGQITFF. Here the CDR3 DNA reads TGTGCCAGCAGCGTAGATCCGGGACAGATAACTTTCTTT.

DNA of the CDR3: TGTGCCACCAGCAGAGATGGGGGCAGACAAGAGACCCAGTACTTC. Its translation: CATSRDGGRQETQYF. V usage is TRBV15 and J usage is TRBJ2-5, with D maybe TRBD1 (6 bases). V lost 0 bases to trimming and J lost 2 bases, with 10 bases between them. Per germline, CDR1 LNHNV and CDR2 YYDKDF (reference sequence). The CDR3 contains 15 residues. Combining the CDR3 with reference TRBV15 and TRBJ2-5 gives the whole variable domain DAMVIQNPRYQVTQFGKPVTLSCSQTLNHNVMYWYQQKSSQAPKLLFHYYDKDFNNEADTPDNFQSRRPNTSFCFLDIRSPGLGDTAMYLCATSRDGGRQETQYFGPGTRLLVL.

The rearrangement uses TRBV25-1 and TRBJ2-7, with D possibly matching TRBD2 (5 bases). The V end lost 2 bases, the J end lost 6 bases, and 11 bases lay between the germline ends. CDR3 length: 13 residues. CDR1 and CDR2 from the germline V gene are MGHDK and SYGVNS. The CDR3: CASSEIIGSEQYF. CDR3 nucleotide sequence: TGTGCCAGCAGTGAAATAATTGGGAGCGAGCAGTACTTC.

This clone was observed a single time. This chain connects TRBV28 to TRBJ2-3, with 11 bases aligning to TRBD2. The CDR3 spans 16 residues. J gave up 2 bases and V 7 bases, and 8 bases lay outside the gene matches. Germline V lookup: CDR1 MDHEN, CDR2 SYDVKM. The CDR3 protein is CASIETSGTDTDTQYF. The CDR3 nucleotides read TGTGCCAGCATTGAGACTAGCGGGACCGACACAGATACGCAGTATTTT. Full variable domain (remainder filled in from reference TRBV28 and TRBJ2-3): DVKVTQSSRYLVKRTGEKVFLECVQDMDHENMFWYRQDPGLGLRLIYFSYDVKMKEKGDIPEGYSVSREKKERFSLILESASTNQTSMYLCASIETSGTDTDTQYFGPGTRLTVL.

This chain uses TRBV11-1 with TRBJ1-1; D might be TRBD1 (5 bases). Germline V CDR1 and CDR2: SGHAT, FQDESV (reference sequence). V was cut by 5 bases and J by 1 base, with 8 bases left in between. This CDR3 region has 13 residues. The CDR3 sequence: CASSPRGNTEAFF. The CDR3 region has the DNA TGTGCCAGCAGCCCTAGGGGGAACACTGAAGCTTTCTTT.

This clone was counted at least ten times. The genes are TRBV4-3 and TRBJ2-1, with D possibly TRBD2 on 7 matching bases. CDR1 is LGHNA, CDR2 YSLEER, per germline. CDR3 length: 14 amino acids. V lost 4 bases and J lost 8, with 15 bases in between. Written as DNA, the CDR3 is TGCGCCAGCAGCCCCCGAAGGGGGGGCTATGAGCAGTTCTTC. Its protein product is CASSPRRGGYEQFF.

The rearrangement links TRBV19 to TRBJ2-2, with 7 bases matching TRBD2. Germline V gene lookup returns CDR1 LNHDA and CDR2 SQIVND (reference sequence). The CDR3 totals 15 residues. V dropped 0 bases and J dropped 6; count of bases not matched to a gene: 4. Here the CDR3 DNA reads TGTGCCAGTAGTATAGATCGTGGGGGGGCCGGGGAGCTGTTTTTT. Translating it yields CASSIDRGGAGELFF.

This clone was detected a few times. This chain uses TRBV30 with TRBJ2-7, with 11 bases fitting TRBD2. Unmatched junction bases numbered 5, after V lost 8 bases and J lost 2 bases. From germline, CDR1 is GTSNPN and CDR2 SVGIG (reference sequence). The CDR3 has 13 amino acids. CDR3 protein: CALGTSGTYEQYF. Written as DNA, the CDR3 is TGTGCCCTGGGGACTAGCGGAACCTACGAGCAGTACTTC.

The chain links TRBV3-1 (or the pseudogene TRBV3-2) to TRBJ2-5; 7 nucleotides line up with TRBD2. Germline V CDR1 and CDR2: LGHDT, YNNKEL (reference sequence). Trimming at V came to 5 bases and at J to 2 bases, leaving 5 bases not matched to a gene. CDR3 length: 14 amino acids. This chain's CDR3 is CASSESGVQETQYF. Written as DNA, the CDR3 is TGTGCCAGCAGCGAAAGCGGGGTTCAAGAGACCCAGTACTTC.

The J gene is TRBJ2-1, the V gene TRBV5-4; 14 bases agree with TRBD2. Germline-derived CDR1 and CDR2 are SGHNT and YYREEE (reference sequence). After removal of 7 bases from V and 0 bases from J, the junction contained 12 bases not matched to a gene. This CDR3 contains 19 residues. CDR3 nucleotides: TGTGCCAGCTTTAGACTAGCGGGAGGGCCAGGAGGCTCCTACAATGAGCAGTTCTTC. This sequence encodes CASFRLAGGPGGSYNEQFF.

The chain recombines TRBV7-6 with TRBJ1-6; D not certain. The ends were cut back, 0 bases at V and 7 bases at J, with 19 bases in the middle. The CDR3 has 18 amino acids. Germline lookup yields CDR1 SGHVS and CDR2 FNYEAQ. CDR3 residues: CASSLAAPVPLLNSPLHF. In nucleotides, the CDR3 is TGTGCCAGCAGCTTAGCCGCCCCGGTACCTCTTCTAAATTCACCCCTCCACTTT. The whole variable domain, remainder taken from reference TRBV7-6 and TRBJ1-6, is GAGVSQSPRYKVTKRGQDVALRCDPISGHVSLYWYRQALGQGPEFLTYFNYEAQQDKSGLPNDRFSAERPEGSISTLTIQRTEQRDSAMYRCASSLAAPVPLLNSPLHFGNGTRLTVT.

This clone has only a few counts. Other DNA variants within this sample encode the same CDR3. The CDR3, as DNA: TGCGCCAGCAGCCAGGGGACAGACTCCTACAATGAGCAGTTCTTC. It encodes CASSQGTDSYNEQFF. J is TRBJ2-1 and V is TRBV4-3, with 7 nucleotides matching TRBD1. Unmatched junction bases numbered 2, after V lost 3 bases and J lost 0 bases. From germline, CDR1 is LGHNA and CDR2 YSLEER. The length of the CDR3 is 15 residues.